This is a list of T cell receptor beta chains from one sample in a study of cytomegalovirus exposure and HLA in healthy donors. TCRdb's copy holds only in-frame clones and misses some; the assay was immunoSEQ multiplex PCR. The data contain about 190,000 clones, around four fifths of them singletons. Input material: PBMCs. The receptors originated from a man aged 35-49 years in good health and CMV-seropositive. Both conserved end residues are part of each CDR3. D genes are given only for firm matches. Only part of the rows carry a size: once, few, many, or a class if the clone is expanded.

CDR3aa: CASSFSGTGYYEQYF
CDR3nt: TGCGCCAGCAGCTTTTCCGGGACAGGATACTACGAGCAGTACTTC
d_gene: TRBD1
j_gene: TRBJ2-7
v_gene: TRBV5-1
abundance: .

CDR3aa: CSSRYGNTEAFF
CDR3nt: TGTTCCAGCCGATACGGGAACACTGAAGCTTTCTTT
d_gene: .
j_gene: TRBJ1-1
v_gene: TRBV7-9
abundance: .

CDR3aa: CSVEIELNTGELFF
CDR3nt: TGCAGCGTTGAAATCGAACTGAACACCGGGGAGCTGTTTTTT
d_gene: .
j_gene: TRBJ2-2
v_gene: TRBV29-1
abundance: few

CDR3aa: CASSTSVSYEQYF
CDR3nt: TGTGCCAGCAGTACAAGCGTCTCCTACGAGCAGTACTTC
d_gene: .
j_gene: TRBJ2-7
v_gene: TRBV28
abundance: .

CDR3aa: CASRRQDNTEAFF
CDR3nt: TGCGCCAGCAGACGACAGGATAACACTGAAGCTTTCTTT
d_gene: .
j_gene: TRBJ1-1
v_gene: TRBV23-1
abundance: .

CDR3aa: CASSVATLAGAGEQFF
CDR3nt: TGTGCCAGCAGCGTAGCTACCCTAGCGGGAGCTGGTGAGCAGTTCTTC
d_gene: TRBD2
j_gene: TRBJ2-1
v_gene: TRBV9
abundance: .

CDR3aa: CSVTTGYEGGYTF
CDR3nt: TGCAGCGTTACGACAGGGTATGAGGGAGGCTACACCTTC
d_gene: TRBD1
j_gene: TRBJ1-2
v_gene: TRBV29-1
abundance: .

CDR3aa: CASSHRVSLQHF
CDR3nt: TGTGCCAGCAGTCACCGGGTCTCCCTCCAGCATTTT
d_gene: .
j_gene: TRBJ1-5
v_gene: TRBV28
abundance: .

CDR3aa: CASSKGRGEAFF
CDR3nt: TGTGCCAGTAGTAAAGGGAGGGGGGAAGCTTTCTTT
d_gene: .
j_gene: TRBJ1-1
v_gene: TRBV19
abundance: .

CDR3aa: CASSLFRGSGSNQPQHF
CDR3nt: TGTGCCAGCAGTTTATTTCGGGGGTCGGGGTCGAATCAGCCCCAGCATTTT
d_gene: .
j_gene: TRBJ1-5
v_gene: TRBV28
abundance: .

CDR3aa: CASSPQGYSNQPQHF
CDR3nt: TGTGCCAGCTCACCGCAGGGATATAGCAATCAGCCCCAGCATTTT
d_gene: .
j_gene: TRBJ1-5
v_gene: TRBV18
abundance: .